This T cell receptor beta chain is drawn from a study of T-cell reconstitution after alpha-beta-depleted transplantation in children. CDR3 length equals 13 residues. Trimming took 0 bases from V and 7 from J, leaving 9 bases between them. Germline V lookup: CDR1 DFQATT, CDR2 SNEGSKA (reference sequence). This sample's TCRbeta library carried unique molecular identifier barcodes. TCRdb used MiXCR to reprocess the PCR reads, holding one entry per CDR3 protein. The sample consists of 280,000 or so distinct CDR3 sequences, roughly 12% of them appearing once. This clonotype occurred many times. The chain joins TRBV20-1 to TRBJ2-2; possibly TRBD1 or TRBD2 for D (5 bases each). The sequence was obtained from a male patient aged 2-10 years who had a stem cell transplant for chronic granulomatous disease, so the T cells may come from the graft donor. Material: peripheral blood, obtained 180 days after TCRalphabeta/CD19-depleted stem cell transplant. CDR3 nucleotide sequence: TGCAGTGCTAGAGATGGGGGAATCGGGGAGCTGTTTTTT. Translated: CSARDGGIGELFF.